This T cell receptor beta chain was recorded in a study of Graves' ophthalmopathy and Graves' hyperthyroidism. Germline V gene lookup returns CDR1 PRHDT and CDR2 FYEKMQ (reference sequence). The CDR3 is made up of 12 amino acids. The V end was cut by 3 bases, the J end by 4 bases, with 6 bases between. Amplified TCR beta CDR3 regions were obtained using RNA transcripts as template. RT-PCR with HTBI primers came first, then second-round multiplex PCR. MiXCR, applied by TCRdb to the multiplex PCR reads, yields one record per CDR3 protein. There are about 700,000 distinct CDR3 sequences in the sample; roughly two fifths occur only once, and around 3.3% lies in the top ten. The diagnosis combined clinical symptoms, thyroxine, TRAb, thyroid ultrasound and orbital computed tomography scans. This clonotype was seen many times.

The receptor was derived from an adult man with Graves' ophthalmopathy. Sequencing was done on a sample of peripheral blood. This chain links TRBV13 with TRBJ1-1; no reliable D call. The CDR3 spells CASSLRATEAFF. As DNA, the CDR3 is TGTGCCAGCAGCTTGAGGGCCACTGAAGCTTTCTTT.